These 17 T cell receptor beta chains were sequenced from one sample in a study of T cells in Graves' hyperthyroidism and ophthalmopathy. The TCR beta CDR3 regions underwent amplification using RNA transcripts as the source. The study used the HTBI primer set for a first-round RT-PCR of the TCR CDR3. TCRdb redid the calling of the multiplex PCR reads with MiXCR, one entry per CDR3 protein. The sample contains about 360,000 distinct CDR3 sequences, around 14% of which appear only once. Sequencing used blood. These receptors all come from a woman aged 18-29 years with Graves' hyperthyroidism that later progressed to Graves' ophthalmopathy.

This clonotype came up many times. This chain links TRBV10-3 with TRBJ2-7, with D possibly matching TRBD2 (6 bases). The germline V gene has CDR1 ENHRY and CDR2 SYGVKD. This CDR3 spans 16 amino acids. The ends were cut back, 6 bases at V and 0 bases at J, with 18 bases in the middle. CDR3 DNA sequence: TGTGCCATCAGCCGCAAGAGGCGGGGACCCTCCTACGAGCAGTACTTC. It encodes CAISRKRRGPSYEQYF.

In its sample, this clonotype was seen many times. This sequence joins TRBV5-1 and TRBJ2-7, with TRBD2 as a possible D gene (5 bases). Germline CDR1 and CDR2: SGHRS and YFSETQ. The ends were cut back, 0 bases at V and 3 bases at J, with 10 bases in the middle. This CDR3 spans 14 amino acids. DNA of the CDR3: TGCGCCAGCAGCTTGGACCCTGACTACTACGAGCAGTACTTC. Its translation: CASSLDPDYYEQYF. Full variable domain (remainder filled in from reference TRBV5-1 and TRBJ2-7): KAGVTQTPRYLIKTRGQQVTLSCSPISGHRSVSWYQQTPGQGLQFLFEYFSETQRNKGNFPGRFSGRQFSNSRSEMNVSTLELGDSALYLCASSLDPDYYEQYFGPGTRLTVT.

The table lists this clonotype with many counts. V and J are TRBV28 and TRBJ2-7; D may be TRBD1 or TRBD2 (5 bases each). V shed 3 bases and J shed 0 bases, with 12 bases lying between them. This CDR3 has 15 amino acids. Germline loops: CDR1 MDHEN, CDR2 SYDVKM. The chain's CDR3 is CASSFWDVRSYEQYF. CDR3 nucleotides: TGTGCCAGCAGTTTTTGGGACGTACGCTCCTACGAGCAGTACTTC.

This clonotype has a count of ten or more. In DNA, the CDR3 is TGTGCCAGCAGCGTAGCGGGCCTACCTCAAGAGACCCAGTACTTC. It codes for CASSVAGLPQETQYF. V gene TRBV9 combines with J gene TRBJ2-5; D is unclear. Germline lookup yields CDR1 SGDLS and CDR2 YYNGEE. The CDR3 runs 15 residues. With 0 bases removed from V and 2 bases from J, the gap between germline ends came to 11 bases.

The CDR3 nucleotides are TGCAGCGCCCAAGCGTCGCTAGCGGGAGCCACCCGCGGTCGGTTCTTC. Residues: CSAQASLAGATRGRFF. The J gene is TRBJ2-1, the V gene TRBV29-1, with TRBD2 identical over 10 bases. Germline V gene data show CDR1 as SQVTM and CDR2 as ANQGSEA. The CDR3 length is 16 residues. Germline trimming cut 7 bases from V and 15 bases from J; bases unmatched to any gene: 24.

This chain links TRBV9 with TRBJ2-1; 15 bases are a match to TRBD2. The germline CDR1 and CDR2 sequences are SGDLS and YYNGEE. The CDR3 covers 22 residues. V lost 3 bases and J lost 8; bases outside the gene matches: 24. CDR3: CASSEAAGTSGRPFPLRDEQFF. In DNA form, the CDR3 reads TGTGCCAGCAGCGAGGCCGCCGGGACTAGCGGGAGGCCTTTCCCTCTCAGGGATGAGCAGTTCTTC. Based on the CDR3 plus reference TRBV9 and TRBJ2-1, the full variable domain is DSGVTQTPKHLITATGQRVTLRCSPRSGDLSVYWYQQSLDQGLQFLIQYYNGEERAKGNILERFSAQQFPDLHSELNLSSLELGDSALYFCASSEAAGTSGRPFPLRDEQFFGPGTRLTVL.

This clonotype appeared many times. V and J are TRBV6-5 and TRBJ1-5, with TRBD1 as a possible D gene (5 bases). The germline V and J ends were trimmed by 0 bases and 5 bases, with 11 bases remaining between them. The CDR3 covers 15 residues. CDR1 and CDR2 from the germline V gene are MNHEY and SVGAGI. CDR3: CASSYSSGPHQPQHF. DNA of the CDR3: TGTGCCAGCAGTTACTCATCAGGGCCTCATCAGCCCCAGCATTTT.

The gene calls are TRBV11-1 and TRBJ2-5; a weak D match, TRBD2 (7 bases). CDR1 and CDR2 from the germline V gene are SGHAT and FQDESV (reference sequence). V was shortened by 5 bases and J by 5 bases, with 18 bases between the two germline ends. The CDR3 length is 15 residues. The CDR3 reads CASSRSAGGRETQYF. CDR3 nucleotide sequence: TGTGCCAGCAGCCGGTCCGCCGGGGGGCGGGAGACCCAGTACTTC.

This chain links TRBV12-3 or TRBV12-4 with TRBJ1-1, with a weak D call TRBD1 (5 bases). The CDR3 loop spans 15 amino acids. The V end was cut by 6 bases, the J end by 2 bases, with 16 bases between. The CDR3 nucleotides are TGTGCCAGCAGAGCCCTAGACAGAGCTAACACTGAAGCTTTCTTT. Translating gives CASRALDRANTEAFF.

This clonotype was observed many times. This chain joins TRBV7-9 and TRBJ2-7, with 7 bases that match TRBD2. Trimming cost V 4 bases and J 4 bases; bases outside gene matches: 13. Germline CDR1 SEHNR, CDR2 FQNEAQ (reference sequence). This CDR3 has 16 amino acids. Here the CDR3 reads CASSSYKTGGIYEQYF. The DNA for the CDR3 is TGTGCCAGCAGCTCATATAAAACGGGAGGTATTTACGAGCAGTACTTC.

There are many counts of this clonotype. The chain employs TRBV2 and TRBJ2-7, with TRBD2 matching 7 bases. V trimming: 8 bases; J trimming: 3 bases; junction bases outside the gene matches: 10. This CDR3 comprises 14 residues. Germline V CDR1 and CDR2: SNHLY, FYNNEI. DNA of the CDR3: TGTGCCAGCGGTTGGGCGGCTAGCGGCTACGAGCAGTACTTC. Translating it yields CASGWAASGYEQYF.

In regard to this clonotype: This may come from a read error, since a much larger clone is one base off. The V and J genes are TRBV28 and TRBJ1-1; possible D gene TRBD1, 5 bases. The CDR3 is made up of 16 amino acids. The germline V gene has CDR1 MDHEN and CDR2 SYDVKM. CDR3 protein: CASSLSGRDANTGAFF. Here the CDR3 DNA reads TGTGCCAGCAGTTTAAGCGGCAGGGACGCGAACACTGGAGCTTTCTTT.

At least ten counts were recorded for this clonotype. The chain is built from TRBV24-1 and TRBJ2-3; D unresolved. V was pared by 7 bases and J by 5 bases, with 6 bases between. This CDR3 is built from 11 residues. Looked up from germline, CDR1 is KGHDR and CDR2 is SFDVKD. The DNA of the CDR3 is TGTGCCACCAGGTCCGGAGATACGCAGTATTTT. Residues: CATRSGDTQYF.

This clonotype was recorded many times. The chain combines TRBV2 with TRBJ2-3, with a possible D match to TRBD2 (5 bases). This CDR3 has 13 amino acids. Germline V gives CDR1 SNHLY, CDR2 FYNNEI. V lost 5 bases and J 6 bases, leaving 12 bases between the germline ends. The CDR3 reads CASSSGPVDTQYF. CDR3 nucleotides: TGTGCCAGCAGTAGCGGCCCGGTGGATACGCAGTATTTT.

This clonotype was detected ten times or more. This rearrangement joins TRBV20-1 to TRBJ2-7; tentatively, D is TRBD2 (6 bases). The CDR3 is 17 amino acids. Germline lookup yields CDR1 DFQATT and CDR2 SNEGSKA (reference sequence). Between the trimmed V and J ends, which lost 0 bases and 1 base, there was a span of 19 bases. The CDR3 bases are TGCAGTGCTAGAGATTATTCCTTTGCTAGCGTTTCCTACGAGCAGTACTTC. Translation gives CSARDYSFASVSYEQYF.

This clonotype appeared many times. The chain joins TRBV2 to TRBJ2-1; no clear D gene. The germline V and J ends were trimmed by 5 bases and 2 bases, with 10 bases remaining between them. Germline V gene lookup returns CDR1 SNHLY and CDR2 FYNNEI. The CDR3 is 14 residues long. The CDR3 sequence: CASSFRVPYNEQFF. CDR3 nucleotides: TGTGCCAGCAGTTTTCGGGTACCCTACAATGAGCAGTTCTTC.

This clonotype was recorded at least ten times. This chain joins TRBV19 and TRBJ2-7; 7 bases map to TRBD2. Trimming at V came to 6 bases and at J to 3 bases, leaving 8 bases not matched to a gene. Germline V gene data show CDR1 as LNHDA and CDR2 as SQIVND (reference sequence). This CDR3 contains 14 residues. CDR3: CASSPGREYYEQYF. The CDR3 DNA follows: TGTGCCAGTAGCCCTGGGCGGGAGTACTACGAGCAGTACTTC.